Listed below are T cell receptor beta chains from one sample, sequenced in a study of T cell responses to AZD1222 COVID-19 vaccine. The repertoire was sequenced with immunoSEQ multiplex PCR; TCRdb's copy has only in-frame clones and lacks some. Found here are around 130,000 clones, roughly 87% of them singletons; the top ten hold approximately 1.6%. The source material was peripheral blood, sampled on day 0 of AZD1222 vaccination. These receptors were collected from an adult in good health. The CDR3 runs from the conserved cysteine through the conserved F or W. Fields, in order: clone size, J gene, V gene, D gene, CDR3 length, CDR3 DNA, CDR3 protein. The D gene is left open where the match is weak. The size entry is marked missing in some rows and otherwise reads once, few, many or a size class.

-	TRBJ2-3	TRBV5-1	-	15	TGCGCCAGCAGCTTGGCCAGCGGATCATTGGATACGCAGTATTTT	CASSLASGSLDTQYF
-	TRBJ1-3	TRBV3-1/TRBV3-2	-	14	TGTGCCAGCAGCCAAGGGGGTGCAGGAAACACCATATATTTT	CASSQGGAGNTIYF
once	TRBJ1-5	TRBV27	-	15	TGTGCCAGCAGTTACGGGGGGAAGTACAATCAGCCCCAGCATTTT	CASSYGGKYNQPQHF
once	TRBJ1-2	TRBV7-2	-	13	TGTGCCAGCAGATCGAGCCGACGGGGAGGCTACACCTTC	CASRSSRRGGYTF
-	TRBJ2-7	TRBV20-1	-	14	TGCAGTGCTAGTCAGACACTGGGGCGCTACGAGCAGTACTTC	CSASQTLGRYEQYF
-	TRBJ2-2	TRBV9	-	15	TGTGCCAGCAGCGTAGGGGAGACGAACACCGGGGAGCTGTTTTTT	CASSVGETNTGELFF
-	TRBJ2-1	TRBV1	-	18	TGCACCAGCAGCCCTCATCCGGGCGGGGGGTCAAGGGACAATGAGCAGTTCTTC	CTSSPHPGGGSRDNEQFF
-	TRBJ1-4	TRBV13	-	17	TGTGCCAGCAGCTTAGTAGGGTCGGAGACCGGAGGGGAAAAACTGTTTTTT	CASSLVGSETGGEKLFF
few	TRBJ1-1	TRBV7-3	TRBD1	18	TGTGCCAGCAGCTTAATTTCGCGGCTTAGGGGGCGTTTCGCTGAAGCTTTCTTT	CASSLISRLRGRFAEAFF
-	TRBJ1-5	TRBV2	TRBD1	15	TGTGCCAGCACCCCGACAGGGTTGGGCAATCAGCCCCAGCATTTT	CASTPTGLGNQPQHF
-	TRBJ1-6	TRBV21-1	-	15	TGTGCCAGCAGCAAAAATCAGGGGCCAAATTCACCCCTCCACTTT	CASSKNQGPNSPLHF
once	TRBJ2-3	TRBV5-1	-	14	TGCGCCAGCAGCCCGCCGCGAGGGACAGATACGCAGTATTTT	CASSPPRGTDTQYF
-	TRBJ1-5	TRBV28	-	13	TGTGCCAGCAGAAACAGGGTCCTACAGCCCCAGCATTTT	CASRNRVLQPQHF
-	TRBJ2-3	TRBV7-2	-	14	TGTGCCAGCAGCTACAGAGGGAGCACAGATACGCAGTATTTT	CASSYRGSTDTQYF
-	TRBJ1-4	TRBV28	TRBD1	14	TGTGCCAGCAGCCCAGGGGGGGCCCAGGCGCAACTGTTTTTT	CASSPGGAQAQLFF
-	TRBJ2-3	TRBV28	TRBD2	15	TGTGCCAGCAGTAACCGGGACTATTACACAGATACGCAGTATTTT	CASSNRDYYTDTQYF
-	TRBJ2-3	TRBV18	TRBD1	12	TGTGCCAGCCGGGGACAGGCAGATACGCAGTATTTT	CASRGQADTQYF
-	TRBJ1-2	TRBV5-8	-	14	TGTGCCAGCAGCTACCCAGACAGACACTATGGCTACACCTTC	CASSYPDRHYGYTF
-	TRBJ2-3	TRBV2	-	13	TGTGCCAGCACCTCCCTCAGCGGAGATACGCAGTATTTT	CASTSLSGDTQYF
-	TRBJ1-5	TRBV23-1	-	18	TGCGCCAGCAGTCCCTCCTGGGGGACGCCCGGCGCCTGGCAGCCCCAGCATTTT	CASSPSWGTPGAWQPQHF
-	TRBJ2-5	TRBV2	TRBD1	14	TGTGCCAGCAGTTCGGACAGGGGCCAAGAGACCCAGTACTTC	CASSSDRGQETQYF
-	TRBJ2-3	TRBV30	TRBD2	14	TGTGCCTGGAGTGCCAGCGGGGGTACAGATACGCAGTATTTT	CAWSASGGTDTQYF
-	TRBJ1-1	TRBV28	-	14	TGTGCCAGCAGTTTCAGGGAGAAGGGCACTGAAGCTTTCTTT	CASSFREKGTEAFF
-	TRBJ2-7	TRBV6-2/TRBV6-3	-	12	TGTGCCAGCAGTTACGCTGTCTACGAGCAGTACTTC	CASSYAVYEQYF
-	TRBJ1-5	TRBV5-1	-	14	TGCGCCAGCAGCCCTACTGGGGGGGATCAGCCCCAGCATTTT	CASSPTGGDQPQHF
-	TRBJ2-5	TRBV9	-	13	TGTGCCAGCAGCGTAGGACAGTCAGAGACCCAGTACTTC	CASSVGQSETQYF
-	TRBJ2-3	TRBV4-3	-	16	TGCGCCAGCAGCCAAGATCTTTGGCAGGGCACAGATACGCAGTATTTT	CASSQDLWQGTDTQYF
-	TRBJ1-2	TRBV28	-	14	TGTGCCAGCAGTTTAGCTCCAGAGTCCTATGGCTACACCTTC	CASSLAPESYGYTF
once	TRBJ2-1	TRBV28	-	16	TGTGCCAGCAAGGAAGCCGGGACCCCCTCCTACAATGAGCAGTTCTTC	CASKEAGTPSYNEQFF
once	TRBJ2-5	TRBV5-1	TRBD1	15	TGCGCCAGCAGCCCGGACAGGGGCACCCAAGAGACCCAGTACTTC	CASSPDRGTQETQYF
-	TRBJ2-5	TRBV7-9	TRBD2	14	TGTGCCAGCAGCCCCCCGGGGGGCCAAGAGACCCAGTACTTC	CASSPPGGQETQYF
-	TRBJ1-2	TRBV28	TRBD1	14	TGTGCCAGCAGTCAAACAGGGGGCAGCTATGGCTACACCTTC	CASSQTGGSYGYTF
-	TRBJ1-1	TRBV24-1	-	11	TGTGCCACCAGGGGTAACACTGAAGCTTTCTTT	CATRGNTEAFF
-	TRBJ2-7	TRBV29-1	-	12	TGCAGCGTTGGTGACACCGCCTCCGAGCAGTACTTC	CSVGDTASEQYF
-	TRBJ2-1	TRBV20-1	TRBD1	10	TGCAGTGCCCCCGGGACAGGGTCGTTCTTC	CSAPGTGSFF
-	TRBJ2-2	TRBV28	TRBD2	14	TGTGCCAGCACCTGGGCAGGGAGGGCCGGGGAGCTGTTTTTT	CASTWAGRAGELFF
-	TRBJ2-1	TRBV6-4	TRBD2	20	TGTGCCAGCTCCTCCTTGACCGTGAGACGCAGACTAGCGGGGTACAATGAGCAGTTCTTC	CASSSLTVRRRLAGYNEQFF
-	TRBJ1-1	TRBV4-1	TRBD1	16	TGCGCCAGCAGCCCCGGCATCGGGGACAGGAACACTGAAGCTTTCTTT	CASSPGIGDRNTEAFF
-	TRBJ2-7	TRBV6-2/TRBV6-3	-	14	TGTGCCAGCAGTCGGGAAGGGCCGGGCTACGAGCAGTACTTC	CASSREGPGYEQYF
-	TRBJ2-6	TRBV4-1	-	15	TGCGCCAGCAGCCAACCGACCTCTGGGGCCAACGTCCTGACTTTC	CASSQPTSGANVLTF
once	TRBJ1-2	TRBV6-5	TRBD1	14	TGTGCCAGCAGTTACGAGGGGGCCGCTCGGGGCTACACCTTC	CASSYEGAARGYTF
-	TRBJ1-5	TRBV4-3	-	13	TGCGCCAGCAGCCAAGATATCAGTCAGCCCCAGCATTTT	CASSQDISQPQHF
-	TRBJ2-7	TRBV6-5	TRBD1	14	TGTGCCAGCATGGGGACAGGGCACATCTACGAGCAGTACTTC	CASMGTGHIYEQYF
-	TRBJ1-1	TRBV18	-	15	TGTGCCAGCTCAGCCGGACTTACCATGAACACTGAAGCTTTCTTT	CASSAGLTMNTEAFF
-	TRBJ2-7	TRBV4-1	TRBD2	15	TGCGCCAGCAGTCTAACTAGCGTTAGCTCCTACGAGCAGTACTTC	CASSLTSVSSYEQYF
-	TRBJ2-5	TRBV11-2	TRBD1	17	TGTGCCAGCAGCTTAGGTCGGACAGGGGGGATTCGGGAGACCCAGTACTTC	CASSLGRTGGIRETQYF
-	TRBJ1-5	TRBV6-5	TRBD1	13	TGTGCCAGCAGACCCGACAGGGCACAGCCCCAGCATTTT	CASRPDRAQPQHF
-	TRBJ1-3	TRBV28	TRBD1	14	TGTGCCAGCAGCTCCAGGGGGTCCGGAAACACCATATATTTT	CASSSRGSGNTIYF